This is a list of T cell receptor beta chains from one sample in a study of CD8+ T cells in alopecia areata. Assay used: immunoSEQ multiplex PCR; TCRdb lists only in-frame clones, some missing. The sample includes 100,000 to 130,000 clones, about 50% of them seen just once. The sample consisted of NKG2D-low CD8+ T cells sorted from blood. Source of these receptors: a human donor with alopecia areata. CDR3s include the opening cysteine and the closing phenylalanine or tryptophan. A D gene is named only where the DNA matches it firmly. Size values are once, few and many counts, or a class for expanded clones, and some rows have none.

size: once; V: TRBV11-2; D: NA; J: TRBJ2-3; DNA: TGTGCCAGCAGCTTAGTAACAGGGTCCACAGATACGCAGTATTTT; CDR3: CASSLVTGSTDTQYF
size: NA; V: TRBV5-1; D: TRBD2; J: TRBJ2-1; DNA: TGCGCCAGCAGCTTGGAACTAGCGGGAGAGGTGGCGTACAATGAGCAGTTCTTC; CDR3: CASSLELAGEVAYNEQFF
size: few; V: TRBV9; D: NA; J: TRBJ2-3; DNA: TGTGCCAGCGAGGGGACAGATACGCAGTATTTT; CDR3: CASEGTDTQYF
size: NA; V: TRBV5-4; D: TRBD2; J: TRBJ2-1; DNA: TGTGCCAGCGCATGGGCTAGCGGGAGTGGCTATGAGCAGTTCTTC; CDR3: CASAWASGSGYEQFF
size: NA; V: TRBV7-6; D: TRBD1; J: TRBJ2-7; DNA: TGTGCCAGCACACAGGGGGGAATTGGGTACGAGCAGTACTTC; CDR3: CASTQGGIGYEQYF
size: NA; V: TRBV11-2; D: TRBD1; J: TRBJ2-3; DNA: TGTGCCAGCAGCACCCACGACAGGGTCGGTGCAGATACGCAGTATTTT; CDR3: CASSTHDRVGADTQYF
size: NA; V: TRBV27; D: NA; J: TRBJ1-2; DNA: TGTGCCAGCAGTTTTACGCCAGCACGGGGCTACACCTTC; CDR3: CASSFTPARGYTF
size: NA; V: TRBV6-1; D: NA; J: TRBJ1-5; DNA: TGTGCCAGCAGTGATCAGCCCCAGCATTTT; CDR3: CASSDQPQHF
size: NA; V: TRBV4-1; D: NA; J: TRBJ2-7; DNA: TGCGCCAGCAGCCAAGTTGTGGGCCACGAGCAGTACTTC; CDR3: CASSQVVGHEQYF
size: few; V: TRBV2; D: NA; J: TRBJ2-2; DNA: TGTGCCAGCAGGGGCCTACCGGGAATCAGTAGCGCCGGGGAGCTGTTTTTT; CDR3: CASRGLPGISSAGELFF
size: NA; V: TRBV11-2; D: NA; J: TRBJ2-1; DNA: TGTGCCACCTTCCGGGAAGAAGACAATGAGCAGTTCTTC; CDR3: CATFREEDNEQFF
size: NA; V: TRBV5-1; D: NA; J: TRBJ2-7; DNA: TGCGCCAGCAGCTTGAACAGCCGGGAGCAGTACTTC; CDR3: CASSLNSREQYF
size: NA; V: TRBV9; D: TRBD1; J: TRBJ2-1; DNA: TGTGCCAGCAGCGTAGAGGGGGCGGCCGATGAGCAGTTCTTC; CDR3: CASSVEGAADEQFF
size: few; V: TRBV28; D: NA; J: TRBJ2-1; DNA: TGTGCCACCTTAGGGGTGTCCTACAATGAGCAGTTCTTC; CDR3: CATLGVSYNEQFF
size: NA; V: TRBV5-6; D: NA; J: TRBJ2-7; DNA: TGTGCCAGCAGCTTGGGCCCTTTAACCTCCGAGCAGTACTTC; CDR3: CASSLGPLTSEQYF
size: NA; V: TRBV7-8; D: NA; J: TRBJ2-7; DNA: TGTGCCAGCAGCATCCGGGACACCCTCACCTACGAGCAGTACTTC; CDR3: CASSIRDTLTYEQYF
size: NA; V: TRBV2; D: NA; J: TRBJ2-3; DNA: TGTGCCAGCAGCGCCAGGGAAACCAGCACAGATACGCAGTATTTT; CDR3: CASSARETSTDTQYF
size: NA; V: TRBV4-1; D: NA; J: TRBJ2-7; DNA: TGCGCCAGCAGCCAAGGAAGCGAGCAGTACTTC; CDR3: CASSQGSEQYF
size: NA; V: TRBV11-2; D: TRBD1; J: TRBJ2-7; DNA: TGTGCCAGCAGCTTAATTGGGACAGGGGGAGAGGAGCAGTACTTC; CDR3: CASSLIGTGGEEQYF
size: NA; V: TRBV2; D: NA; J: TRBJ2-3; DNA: TGTGCCAGCAGTGAAGGTGCAGATACGCAGTATTTT; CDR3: CASSEGADTQYF
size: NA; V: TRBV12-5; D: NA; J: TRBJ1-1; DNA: TGTGCTAGTGGTTTTCCTGCGGCTTTCTTT; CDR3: CASGFPAAFF
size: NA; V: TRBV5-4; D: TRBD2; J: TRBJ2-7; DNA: TGTGCCAGCAGCTTACGAACTAGCGGCGCCGAAGAGCAGTACTTC; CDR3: CASSLRTSGAEEQYF
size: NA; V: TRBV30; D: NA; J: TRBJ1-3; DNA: TGTGCCTGGAGCCCCCCAGGCACTCGATCTGGAAACACCATATATTTT; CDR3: CAWSPPGTRSGNTIYF
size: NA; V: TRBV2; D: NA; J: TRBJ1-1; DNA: TGTGCCAGCAGTGAAAGACCGAACGAAGCTTTCTTT; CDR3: CASSERPNEAFF
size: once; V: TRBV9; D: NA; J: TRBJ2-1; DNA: TGTGCCAGCAGCGTAGCGAAGAGCTCCTACAATGAGCAGTTCTTC; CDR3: CASSVAKSSYNEQFF
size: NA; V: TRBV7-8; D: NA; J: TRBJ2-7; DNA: TGTGCCAGCAGCTTAGCGTTCTACGAGCAGTACTTC; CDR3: CASSLAFYEQYF